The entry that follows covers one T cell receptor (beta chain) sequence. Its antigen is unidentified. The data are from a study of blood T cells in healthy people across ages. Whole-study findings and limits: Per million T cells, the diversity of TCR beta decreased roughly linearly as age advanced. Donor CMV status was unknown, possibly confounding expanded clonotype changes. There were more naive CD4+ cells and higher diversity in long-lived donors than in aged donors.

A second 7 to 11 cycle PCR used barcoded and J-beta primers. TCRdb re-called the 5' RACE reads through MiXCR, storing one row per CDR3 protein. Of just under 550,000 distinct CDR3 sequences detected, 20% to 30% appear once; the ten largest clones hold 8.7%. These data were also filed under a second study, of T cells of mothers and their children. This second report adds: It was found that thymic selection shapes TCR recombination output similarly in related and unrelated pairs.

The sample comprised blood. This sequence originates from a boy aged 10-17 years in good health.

As DNA, the CDR3 is TGCAGTGCCAGACGGTCGGGAGAGACCCAGTACTTC. Residues: CSARRSGETQYF. The V and J genes are TRBV20-1 and TRBJ2-5; no definite D call. V lost 6 bases, J lost 4 bases, and 12 bases lay in between. Germline-derived CDR1 and CDR2 are DFQATT and SNEGSKA (reference sequence). The CDR3 extends over 12 amino acids.